This record looks at one T cell receptor beta chain sequence and its context. Its cognate antigen is unknown. The study included ophthalmopathy patients with Clinical Activity Score at least 3, NOSPECS grade at least 4 and duration under 3 months. Patients were excluded because of uncontrolled infection, other autoimmune disease, pregnancy or lactation. For the diagnoses, clinical symptoms, serum thyroxine and TRAb, thyroid ultrasound and orbital computed tomography were used. V was pared by 3 bases and J by 4 bases, with 7 bases of the junction left unmatched. The CDR3 contains 16 residues. The sample comes from a study of T cells in Graves' hyperthyroidism and ophthalmopathy. Points from the study as a whole: Stable hyperthyroidism and ophthalmopathy were separated using 13 V-J signatures.

Researchers took RNA transcripts and amplified the TCR beta CDR3 regions from them. Researchers ran a first-round RT-PCR on the TCR CDR3 using the HTBI primer set. Using its own MiXCR run on the multiplex PCR reads, TCRdb lists one record per CDR3 protein. The sample has about 350,000 distinct CDR3 sequences; approximately 14% are singletons. This sequence was found in a woman aged 60-75 years with Graves' ophthalmopathy. The specimen sequenced was blood. The gene calls are TRBV12-3 or TRBV12-4 and TRBJ2-2; 8 bases match TRBD2. The CDR3 DNA reads as TGTGCCAGCAGTTTCTTAGCGGGAAGGTTCACCGGGGAGCTGTTTTTT. As protein: CASSFLAGRFTGELFF.